The 10 T cell receptor beta chains in this list originate from one sample, sequenced in a study of blood T cell repertoires in COVID-19. Clones were sequenced by immunoSEQ multiplex PCR, and TCRdb holds only the in-frame ones, with some missing. The sample has approximately 100,000 clones, about three quarters seen once; the top ten hold 4% to 5.5%. What was sequenced was peripheral blood. These receptors all stem from a human donor in a cohort sampled during active or convalescent COVID-19.

V and J are TRBV9 and TRBJ2-1, with 7 nucleotides matching TRBD2. This CDR3 is 15 amino acids long. V lost 0 bases and J lost 7; bases outside the gene matches: 7. In germline, CDR1 is SGDLS, CDR2 YYNGEE. The CDR3 nucleotides are TGTGCCAGCAGCGTAGGGGCGGGGGTTGGGAATGAGCAGTTCTTC. Protein sequence: CASSVGAGVGNEQFF.

This chain links TRBV29-1 with TRBJ2-5; possibly TRBD2 for D (6 bases). The germline V and J ends were trimmed by 1 base and 4 bases, with 25 bases remaining between them. CDR1 and CDR2 (germline): SQVTM, ANQGSEA. CDR3 size: 18 residues. CDR3 amino acids: CSVEGIWGLAPRGETQYF. The CDR3 DNA follows: TGCAGCGTTGAAGGGATCTGGGGACTCGCACCACGGGGAGAGACCCAGTACTTC.

The genes are TRBV3-1 (or the pseudogene TRBV3-2) and TRBJ2-7; a possible D gene is TRBD2 (6 bases). The CDR3 length is 15 residues. CDR1 and CDR2 (germline): LGHDT, YNNKEL (reference sequence). V was clipped by 3 bases and J by 7 bases, with 19 bases between them. The CDR3 DNA sequence: TGTGCCAGCAGCCACCCCCCAGCGGGCGTCACGGAGCAGTACTTC. Its protein product is CASSHPPAGVTEQYF.

The chain recombines TRBV5-6 with TRBJ1-4; TRBD1 matches at 7 bases. Germline V gene sequence: CDR1 SGHDT, CDR2 YYEEEE. J lost 6 bases, V lost 9 bases, and 11 bases had no gene match. This CDR3 is 14 amino acids long. Written as DNA, the CDR3 is TGTGCCAAAGACAGGGAAAGAAACGATGAAAAACTGTTTTTT. It encodes CAKDRERNDEKLFF. The full variable domain, in which reference TRBV5-6 and TRBJ1-4 provide the parts outside the CDR3, is DAGVTQSPTHLIKTRGQQVTLRCSPKSGHDTVSWYQQALGQGPQFIFQYYEEEERQRGNFPDRFSGHQFPNYSSELNVNALLLGDSALYLCAKDRERNDEKLFFGSGTQLSVL.

A single count supports this clone. V is TRBV7-8 and J is TRBJ1-3, with D uncertain. Germline V gene data show CDR1 as SGHVS and CDR2 as FQNEAQ. The CDR3 covers 15 residues. Trimming took 1 base from V and 4 from J, leaving 11 bases between them. CDR3 protein: CASSLVSTIGNTIYF. CDR3 in DNA: TGTGCCAGCAGCTTAGTATCGACAATAGGAAACACCATATATTTT.

J is TRBJ1-2 and V is TRBV9, with TRBD1 identical over 7 bases. This CDR3 is 13 amino acids long. In germline, CDR1 is SGDLS, CDR2 YYNGEE. V gave up 8 bases and J gave up 4 bases; unmatched junction bases: 8. CDR3 region: CASRGPAGYGYTF. DNA for the CDR3: TGTGCCAGTAGGGGGCCTGCGGGCTATGGCTACACCTTC.

In this sample, this clone turned up a few times. The gene calls are TRBV15 and TRBJ2-7; D uncertain. The CDR3 runs 14 residues. V was pared by 0 bases and J by 0 bases, with 6 bases between. Germline V gives CDR1 LNHNV, CDR2 YYDKDF (reference sequence). The CDR3 region has the DNA TGTGCCACCAGCAGAGACCTTCGCTCCTACGAGCAGTACTTC. Translated, it gives CATSRDLRSYEQYF.

The chain recombines TRBV6-5 with TRBJ2-7; TRBD1 matches 9 bases. J gave up 2 bases and V 6 bases, and 5 bases lay outside the gene matches. The CDR3 is 14 residues long. Germline V gives CDR1 MNHEY, CDR2 SVGAGI. CDR3 nucleotide sequence: TGTGCCAGCAGGAGGGGACAGGGAGCCTACGAGCAGTACTTC. Translating it yields CASRRGQGAYEQYF.

J is TRBJ1-2 and V is TRBV7-8; TRBD1 matches at 12 bases. The germline V gene has CDR1 SGHVS and CDR2 FQNEAQ. With 6 bases clipped from V and 2 bases from J, the junction kept 10 bases outside the gene matches. CDR3 length: 17 residues. The CDR3 DNA follows: TGTGCCAGCAGTTGGAGGGGGACAGGGGGCGTCAACTATGGCTACACCTTC. The encoded protein is CASSWRGTGGVNYGYTF.

The rearrangement links TRBV7-8 to TRBJ2-2; TRBD2 might be the D (5 bases). V lost 3 bases and J lost 0, with 23 bases in between. The germline CDR1 and CDR2 sequences are SGHVS and FQNEAQ. CDR3 size: 20 residues. The chain's CDR3 is CASSFRVAISGDPNTGELFF. The CDR3 DNA is TGTGCCAGCAGCTTTCGAGTTGCTATCAGCGGAGATCCGAACACCGGGGAGCTGTTTTTT. Supplemented by reference TRBV7-8 and TRBJ2-2, the full variable domain reads GAGVSQSPRYKVAKRGQDVALRCDPISGHVSLFWYQQALGQGPEFLTYFQNEAQLDKSGLPSDRFFAERPEGSVSTLKIQRTQQEDSAVYLCASSFRVAISGDPNTGELFFGEGSRLTVL.